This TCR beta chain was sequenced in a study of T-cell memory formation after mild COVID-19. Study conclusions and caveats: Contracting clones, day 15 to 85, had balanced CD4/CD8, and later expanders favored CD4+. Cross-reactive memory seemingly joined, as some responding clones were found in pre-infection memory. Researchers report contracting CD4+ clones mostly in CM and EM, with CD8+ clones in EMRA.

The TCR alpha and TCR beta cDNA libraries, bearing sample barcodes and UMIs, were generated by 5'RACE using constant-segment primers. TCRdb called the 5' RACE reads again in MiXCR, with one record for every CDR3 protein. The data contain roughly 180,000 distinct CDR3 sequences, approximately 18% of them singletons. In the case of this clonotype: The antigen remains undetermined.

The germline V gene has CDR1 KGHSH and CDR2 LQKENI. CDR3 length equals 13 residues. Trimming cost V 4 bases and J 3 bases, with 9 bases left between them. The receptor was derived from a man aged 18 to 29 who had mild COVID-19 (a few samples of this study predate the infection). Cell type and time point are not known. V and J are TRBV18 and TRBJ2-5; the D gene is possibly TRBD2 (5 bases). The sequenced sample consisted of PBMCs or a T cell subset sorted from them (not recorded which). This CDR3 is CASSLNSEETQYF. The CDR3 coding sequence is TGTGCCAGCTCACTGAATAGCGAAGAGACCCAGTACTTC.